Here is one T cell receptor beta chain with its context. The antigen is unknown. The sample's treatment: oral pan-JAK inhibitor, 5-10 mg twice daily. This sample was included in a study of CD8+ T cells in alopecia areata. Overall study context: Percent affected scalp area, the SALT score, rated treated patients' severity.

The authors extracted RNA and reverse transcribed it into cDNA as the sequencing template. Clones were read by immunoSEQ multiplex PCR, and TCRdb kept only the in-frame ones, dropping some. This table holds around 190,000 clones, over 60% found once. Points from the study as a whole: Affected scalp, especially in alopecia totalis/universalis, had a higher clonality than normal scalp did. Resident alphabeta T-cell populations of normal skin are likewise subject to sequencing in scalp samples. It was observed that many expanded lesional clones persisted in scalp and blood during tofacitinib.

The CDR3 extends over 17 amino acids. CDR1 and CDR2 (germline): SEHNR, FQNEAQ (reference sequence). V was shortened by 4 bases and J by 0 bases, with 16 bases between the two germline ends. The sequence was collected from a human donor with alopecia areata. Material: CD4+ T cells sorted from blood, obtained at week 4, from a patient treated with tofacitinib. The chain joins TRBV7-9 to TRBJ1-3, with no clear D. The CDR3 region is CASSSRPGLDSGNTIYF. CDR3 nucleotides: TGTGCCAGCAGCTCAAGGCCCGGGCTCGACTCTGGAAACACCATATATTTT.